This T cell receptor (beta chain) was identified during a study of cytomegalovirus exposure and HLA in healthy donors. Study conclusions and caveats: Among the CMV-associated chains, a few were confirmed in vitro as specific for CMV antigens. Using the classifier, cytomegalovirus status was reportedly diagnosed with high specificity and sensitivity. Cytomegalovirus-associated TCR beta chains were listed, numbering some 180. One later analysis, an examination of the 120 validation repertoires, found that first-cohort TCR clusters tended to co-occur in them.

Sequencing was performed with immunoSEQ multiplex PCR; in TCRdb, only in-frame clones are kept and a portion is missing. The sample lists some 170,000 clones; 86% were seen once. Details on this clone: What it recognizes is unknown.

The CDR3 has 14 residues. V lost 2 bases to trimming and J lost 5 bases, with 10 bases between them. In germline, CDR1 is SGHTA, CDR2 FQGNSA. The material sequenced was PBMCs. This clonotype was obtained from a man younger than 30 in good health and CMV-seropositive. This chain links TRBV7-2 with TRBJ1-5; weak D call: TRBD1 (5 bases). The CDR3 nucleotides read TGTGCCAGCAGCTTAATTTCGGGGGATCAGCCCCAGCATTTT. Translated, it gives CASSLISGDQPQHF.